This entry lists 8 T cell receptor beta chains sequenced from one sample in a study of T cells after yellow fever vaccination. TCRdb re-called the 5' RACE reads through MiXCR, storing one row per CDR3 protein. The sample has about 580,000 distinct CDR3 sequences, 17% seen once. The material sequenced was PBMCs, taken 5 to 6 days after the first yellow fever vaccination. These receptors were obtained from a young man who received the YFV17D yellow fever vaccine.

This sequence joins TRBV19 and TRBJ1-2, with 8 bases identical to TRBD1. V gave up 3 bases and J gave up 8 bases; unmatched junction bases: 2. Germline V lookup: CDR1 LNHDA, CDR2 SQIVND (reference sequence). This CDR3 spans 12 amino acids. The CDR3 is CASSMTGEGYTF. The CDR3 DNA follows: TGTGCCAGTAGTATGACAGGGGAAGGCTACACCTTC.

The chain uses TRBV9 and TRBJ1-4, with TRBD1 matching 9 bases. With 1 base clipped from V and 7 bases from J, the junction kept 2 bases outside the gene matches. From germline, CDR1 is SGDLS and CDR2 YYNGEE. The CDR3 is 14 residues long. Here the CDR3 DNA reads TGTGCCAGCAGCGTAACAGGGGGCGGTGAAAAACTGTTTTTT. It specifies CASSVTGGGEKLFF.

The V gene is TRBV6-1, the J gene TRBJ2-5; 9 bases fit TRBD2. The V gene's germline CDR1 is MNHNS and CDR2 SASEGT. The CDR3 has 16 residues. V was pared by 6 bases and J by 2 bases, with 10 bases of the junction left unmatched. The CDR3 loop is CASSQGTSWRQETQYF. CDR3 nucleotides: TGTGCCAGCAGCCAAGGGACTAGCTGGCGGCAAGAGACCCAGTACTTC.

The CDR3 spells CAISEAQGTGGYEQYF. As DNA, the CDR3 is TGTGCCATCAGTGAGGCACAGGGGACAGGGGGCTACGAGCAGTACTTC. V is TRBV10-3 and J is TRBJ2-7, with TRBD1 matching over 11 bases. The V and J ends lost 2 bases and 3 bases, in that order; junction bases with no gene match: 6. The V gene's germline CDR1 is ENHRY and CDR2 SYGVKD. There are 16 residues in the CDR3.

This clonotype showed up just a few times. The chain couples TRBV20-1 to TRBJ2-7, with D uncertain. In germline, CDR1 is DFQATT, CDR2 SNEGSKA (reference sequence). This CDR3 spans 13 amino acids. The CDR3 here is CSPYRALTYEQYV. The CDR3 DNA is TGCAGCCCCTACCGCGCCTTAACCTACGAGCAGTACGTC.

This clonotype was detected a few times. The rearrangement joins TRBV20-1 to TRBJ1-5, with TRBD1 as a possible D gene (6 bases). Germline V gene lookup returns CDR1 DFQATT and CDR2 SNEGSKA (reference sequence). The germline V and J ends were trimmed by 3 bases and 7 bases, with 13 bases remaining between them. The CDR3 has 13 amino acids. The CDR3 loop is CSASQGRHQPQHF. CDR3 nucleotides: TGCAGTGCTAGTCAGGGGCGTCACCAGCCCCAGCATTTT.

This rearrangement joins TRBV4-3 to TRBJ2-7, with D possibly TRBD2 on 5 matching bases. Germline V gives CDR1 LGHNA, CDR2 YSLEER. Trimming took off 0 bases at V and 7 bases at J, with 16 bases between the two ends. There are 15 residues in the CDR3. In nucleotides, the CDR3 is TGCGCCAGCAGCCAAGACTTTAGCGAGATGGGGGAGCAGTACTTC. Protein: CASSQDFSEMGEQYF.

This clonotype was observed a few times. Likely a read error: the CDR3 ends without its conserved phenylalanine or tryptophan. No DNA is shown, since the ends of the CDR3 on it are uncertain; the CDR3 is the one TCRdb lists. The chain uses TRBV7-7 and TRBJ2-4; the table's D call, TRBD2, has no DNA check behind it. The germline V gene encodes CDR1 SSHAT and CDR2 FNYEAQ (reference sequence). The CDR3 numbers 10 amino acids, ends counted. The CDR3 loop is CAAGRGRRSS.